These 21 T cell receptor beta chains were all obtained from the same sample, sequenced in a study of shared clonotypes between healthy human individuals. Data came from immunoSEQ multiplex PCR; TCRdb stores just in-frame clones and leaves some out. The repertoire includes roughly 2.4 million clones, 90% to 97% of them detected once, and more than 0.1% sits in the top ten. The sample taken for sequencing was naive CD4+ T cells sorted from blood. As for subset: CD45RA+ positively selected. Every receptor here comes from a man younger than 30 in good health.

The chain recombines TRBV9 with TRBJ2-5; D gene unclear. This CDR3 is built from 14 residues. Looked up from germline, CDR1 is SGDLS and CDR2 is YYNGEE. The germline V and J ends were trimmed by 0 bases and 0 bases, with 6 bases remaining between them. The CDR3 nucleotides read TGTGCCAGCAGCGTAGAGTGGTACCAAGAGACCCAGTACTTC. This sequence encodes CASSVEWYQETQYF.

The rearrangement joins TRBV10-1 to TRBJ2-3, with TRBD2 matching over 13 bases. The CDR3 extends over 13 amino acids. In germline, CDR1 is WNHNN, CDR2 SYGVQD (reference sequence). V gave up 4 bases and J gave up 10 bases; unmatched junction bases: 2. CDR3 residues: CASSGTSGSAQYF. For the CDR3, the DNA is TGCGCCAGCAGTGGGACTAGCGGGAGTGCGCAGTATTTT.

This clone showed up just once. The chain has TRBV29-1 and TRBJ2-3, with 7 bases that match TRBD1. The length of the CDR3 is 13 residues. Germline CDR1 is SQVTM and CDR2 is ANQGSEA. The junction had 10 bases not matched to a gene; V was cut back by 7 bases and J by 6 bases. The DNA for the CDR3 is TGCAGCGCGGCGAGGGGGCTCATGGATACGCAGTATTTT. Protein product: CSAARGLMDTQYF.

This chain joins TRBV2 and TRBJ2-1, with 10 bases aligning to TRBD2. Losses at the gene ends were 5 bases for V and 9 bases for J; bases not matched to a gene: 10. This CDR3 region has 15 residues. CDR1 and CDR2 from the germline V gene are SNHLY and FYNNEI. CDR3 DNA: TGTGCCAGCAGTCCAGCGGGGGGGCCGTTCCCTGAGCAGTTCTTC. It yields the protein CASSPAGGPFPEQFF.

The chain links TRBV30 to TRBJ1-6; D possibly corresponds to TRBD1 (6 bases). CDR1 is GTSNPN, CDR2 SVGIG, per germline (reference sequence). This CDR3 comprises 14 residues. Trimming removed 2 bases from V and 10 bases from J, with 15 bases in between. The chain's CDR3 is CAWSINRDGSPLHF. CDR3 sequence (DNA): TGTGCCTGGAGTATAAACAGGGACGGGTCACCCCTCCACTTT.

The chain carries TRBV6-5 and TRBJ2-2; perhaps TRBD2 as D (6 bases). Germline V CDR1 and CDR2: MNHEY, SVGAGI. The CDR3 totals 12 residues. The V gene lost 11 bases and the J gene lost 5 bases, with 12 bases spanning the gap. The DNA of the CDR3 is TGTGCCTGCCAACGGGGGACCGGGGAGCTGTTTTTT. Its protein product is CACQRGTGELFF.

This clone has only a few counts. The CDR3 DNA reads as TGTGCCAGCAGCCCAGGGGTCACGAACTATGGCTACACCTTC. It is translated as CASSPGVTNYGYTF. The rearrangement links TRBV9 to TRBJ1-2; D possibly corresponds to TRBD1 (6 bases). The CDR3 sequence is 14 residues long. V dropped 4 bases and J dropped 2 bases, with 12 bases sitting between them. Germline CDR1 and CDR2: SGDLS and YYNGEE.

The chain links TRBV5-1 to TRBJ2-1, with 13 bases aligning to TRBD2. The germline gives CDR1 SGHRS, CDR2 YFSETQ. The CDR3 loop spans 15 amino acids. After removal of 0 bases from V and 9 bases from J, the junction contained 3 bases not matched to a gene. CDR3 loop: CASSLGTSGGIEQFF. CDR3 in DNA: TGCGCCAGCAGCTTGGGGACTAGCGGGGGAATTGAGCAGTTCTTC. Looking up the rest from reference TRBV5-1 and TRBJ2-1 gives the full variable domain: KAGVTQTPRYLIKTRGQQVTLSCSPISGHRSVSWYQQTPGQGLQFLFEYFSETQRNKGNFPGRFSGRQFSNSRSEMNVSTLELGDSALYLCASSLGTSGGIEQFFGPGTRLTVL.

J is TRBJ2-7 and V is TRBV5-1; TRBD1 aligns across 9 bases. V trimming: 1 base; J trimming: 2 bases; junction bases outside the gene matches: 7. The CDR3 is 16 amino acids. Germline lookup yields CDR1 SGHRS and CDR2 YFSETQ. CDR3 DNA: TGCGCCAGCAGCTTGTTAGCGGACAGGGGCACCTACGAGCAGTACTTC. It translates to CASSLLADRGTYEQYF.

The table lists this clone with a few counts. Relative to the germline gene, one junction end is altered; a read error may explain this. Written as DNA, the CDR3 is TGTGCTAGCAGCTTAATAGGTCCTTGGGATAATTGTTTAACCCTCCACTTT. It specifies CASSLIGPWDNCLTLHF. The chain links TRBV7-7 to TRBJ1-6; no clear D gene. CDR3 length equals 17 residues. Germline assignment: CDR1 SSHAT and CDR2 FNYEAQ (reference sequence).

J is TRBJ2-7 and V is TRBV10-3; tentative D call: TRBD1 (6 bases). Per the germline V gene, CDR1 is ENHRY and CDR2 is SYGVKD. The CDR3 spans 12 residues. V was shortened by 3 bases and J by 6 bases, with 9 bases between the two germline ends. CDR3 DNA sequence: TGTGCCATCAGTGATGAGACAGGCGAGCAGTACTTC. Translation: CAISDETGEQYF.

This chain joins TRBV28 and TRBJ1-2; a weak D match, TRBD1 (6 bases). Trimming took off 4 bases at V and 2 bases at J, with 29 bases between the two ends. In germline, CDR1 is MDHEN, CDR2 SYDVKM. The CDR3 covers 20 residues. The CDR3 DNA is TGTGCCAGCAGTTCCACCCTGGTGTGGGGGGCTTACTCTCAGAACTATGGCTACACCTTC. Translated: CASSSTLVWGAYSQNYGYTF.

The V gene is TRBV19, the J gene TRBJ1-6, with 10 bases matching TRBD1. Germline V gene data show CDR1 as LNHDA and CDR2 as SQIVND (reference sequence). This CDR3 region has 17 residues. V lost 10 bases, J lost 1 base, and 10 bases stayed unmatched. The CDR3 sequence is CATSTGGGWSYNSPLHF. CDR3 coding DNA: TGTGCCACCTCGACAGGGGGCGGATGGTCCTATAATTCACCCCTCCACTTT.

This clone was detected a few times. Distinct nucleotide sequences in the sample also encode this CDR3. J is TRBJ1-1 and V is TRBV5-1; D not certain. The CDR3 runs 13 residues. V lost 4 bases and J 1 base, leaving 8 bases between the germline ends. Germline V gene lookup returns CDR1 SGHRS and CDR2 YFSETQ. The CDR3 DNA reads TGCGCCAGCAGCCCGGACGGGAACACTGAAGCTTTCTTT. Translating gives CASSPDGNTEAFF.

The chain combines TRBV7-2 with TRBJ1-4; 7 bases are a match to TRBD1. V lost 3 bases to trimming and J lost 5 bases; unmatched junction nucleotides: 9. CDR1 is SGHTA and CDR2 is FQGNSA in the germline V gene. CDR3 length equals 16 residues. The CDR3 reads CASSLAGTAKNEKLFF. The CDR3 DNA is TGTGCCAGCAGCTTGGCCGGGACAGCTAAAAATGAAAAACTGTTTTTT.

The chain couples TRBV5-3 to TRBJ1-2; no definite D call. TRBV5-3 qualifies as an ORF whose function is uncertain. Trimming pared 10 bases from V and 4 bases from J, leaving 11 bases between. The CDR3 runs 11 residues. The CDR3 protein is CAPSGIYGYTF. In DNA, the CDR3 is TGTGCCCCCTCGGGGATCTATGGCTACACCTTC.

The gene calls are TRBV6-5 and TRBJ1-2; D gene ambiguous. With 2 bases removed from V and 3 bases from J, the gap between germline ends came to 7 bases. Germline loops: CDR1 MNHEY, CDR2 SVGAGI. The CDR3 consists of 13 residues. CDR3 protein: CASSYGVDYGYTF. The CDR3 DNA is TGTGCCAGCAGTTACGGGGTGGACTATGGCTACACCTTC.

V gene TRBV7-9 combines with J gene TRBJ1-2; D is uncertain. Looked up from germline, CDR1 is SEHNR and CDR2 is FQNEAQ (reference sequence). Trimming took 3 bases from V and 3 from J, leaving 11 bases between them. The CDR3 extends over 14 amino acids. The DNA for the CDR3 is TGTGCCAGCAGCTTGCAGGCTACAGACTATGGCTACACCTTC. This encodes CASSLQATDYGYTF.

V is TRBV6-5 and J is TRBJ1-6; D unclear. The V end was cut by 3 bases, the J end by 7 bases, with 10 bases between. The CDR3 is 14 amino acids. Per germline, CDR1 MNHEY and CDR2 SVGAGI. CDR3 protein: CASSYSMGNSPLHF. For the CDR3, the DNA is TGTGCCAGCAGTTATTCGATGGGAAATTCACCCCTCCACTTT.

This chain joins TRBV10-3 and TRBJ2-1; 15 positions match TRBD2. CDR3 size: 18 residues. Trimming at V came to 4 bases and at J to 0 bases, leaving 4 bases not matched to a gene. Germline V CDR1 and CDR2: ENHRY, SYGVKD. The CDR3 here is CAISAGLAGGNSYNEQFF. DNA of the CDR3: TGTGCCATCAGTGCGGGACTAGCGGGAGGCAACTCCTACAATGAGCAGTTCTTC.

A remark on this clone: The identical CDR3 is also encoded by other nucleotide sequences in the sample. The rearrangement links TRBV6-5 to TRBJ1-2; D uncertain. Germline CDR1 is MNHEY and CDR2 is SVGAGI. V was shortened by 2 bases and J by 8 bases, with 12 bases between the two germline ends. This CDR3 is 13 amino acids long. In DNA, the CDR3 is TGTGCCAGCAGTTACACCCCCGGCGGAGGCTACACCTTC. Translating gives CASSYTPGGGYTF.